The 13 T cell receptor beta chains in this list originate from one sample, sequenced in a study of CD8+CD57+ T cells in acquired aplastic anemia. Genomic DNA, serving as template, underwent TCR beta VDJ and CDR3 profiling. One entry per CDR3 protein results from TCRdb running MiXCR on the reads. This table has roughly 150,000 distinct CDR3 sequences, less than 50% appearing once. The patients chosen for sequencing had shown expansion of CD8+CD57+ cells (detected by flow cytometry). Specimen: sorted CD4+, CD8+, or CD8+CD57+ T cells (not recorded which) from PBMCs. These receptors were collected from a human donor with aplastic anemia.

This clonotype occurred many times. The chain links TRBV6-1 to TRBJ1-1, with 7 positions matching TRBD1. The germline V gene encodes CDR1 MNHNS and CDR2 SASEGT. The CDR3 consists of 14 residues. J gave up 7 bases and V 5 bases, and 10 bases lay outside the gene matches. The CDR3 nucleotides are TGTGCCAGCAGTCTCACAGGGGTACAGGGTGAAGCTTTCTTT. Its protein product is CASSLTGVQGEAFF.

This clonotype turned up a few times. V gene TRBV27 combines with J gene TRBJ1-1; a possible D gene is TRBD1 (6 bases). Germline assignment: CDR1 MNHEY and CDR2 SMNVEV (reference sequence). The V end lost 2 bases, the J end lost 3 bases, and 16 bases lay between the germline ends. The CDR3 consists of 16 residues. CDR3 amino acids: CASSLRQGIGYTEAFF. Written as DNA, the CDR3 is TGTGCCAGCAGTTTAAGGCAGGGGATTGGGTACACTGAAGCTTTCTTT.

The chain has TRBV29-1 and TRBJ2-5; D is possibly TRBD1 or TRBD2 (6 bases each). Germline loops: CDR1 SQVTM, CDR2 ANQGSEA. CDR3 length: 11 amino acids. The CDR3 sequence: CTGRGEQTQYF. The DNA of the CDR3 is TGCACCGGTAGGGGGGAGCAGACCCAGTACTTC.

The rearrangement uses TRBV20-1 and TRBJ1-2; possible D gene TRBD1, 6 bases. Germline-derived CDR1 and CDR2 are DFQATT and SNEGSKA (reference sequence). The CDR3 has 12 residues. The CDR3 DNA follows: TGCAGCGGACAGCTGATAAACTATGGCTACACCTTC. Translating gives CSGQLINYGYTF.

This clonotype was recorded at least ten times. This rearrangement joins TRBV9 to TRBJ2-2, with 9 bases identical to TRBD2. This CDR3 is 17 amino acids long. The J segment lost 2 bases and the V segment lost 4 bases, leaving 9 bases of the junction unmatched. Germline CDR1 is SGDLS and CDR2 is YYNGEE. CDR3 residues: CASSNRRTSVNTGELFF. DNA for the CDR3: TGTGCCAGCAGCAACCGAAGGACTAGCGTTAACACCGGGGAGCTGTTTTTT.

This clonotype was observed many times. The chain joins TRBV7-2 to TRBJ1-2; 11 nucleotides match TRBD1. Per germline, CDR1 SGHTA and CDR2 FQGNSA. V lost 0 bases and J lost 3; bases outside the gene matches: 9. CDR3 length: 18 residues. The DNA of the CDR3 is TGTGCCAGCAGCTTAGCGCAAGGGGGACAGGGGGATTACTATGGCTACACCTTC. Amino acid sequence: CASSLAQGGQGDYYGYTF.

Remarks on this clonotype: A read error may account for a junction end that differs from germline. This chain connects TRBV7-3 to TRBJ1-1; 11 nucleotides match TRBD1. Germline CDR1 is SGHTA and CDR2 is FQGTGA. This CDR3 is built from 15 residues. CDR3 region: CASSLTGQGGTEAFF. The DNA of the CDR3 is TGTGCCAGCAGCCTAACGGGACAGGGGGGCACTGAAGCTTTCTTT.

The chain couples TRBV15 to TRBJ2-5; D remains ambiguous. Germline loops: CDR1 LNHNV, CDR2 YYDKDF (reference sequence). The CDR3 is 13 amino acids. Trimming took 1 base from V and 5 from J, leaving 8 bases between them. As DNA, the CDR3 is TGTGCCACCAGCAGAGGTCTAGAGGAGACCCAGTACTTC. It specifies CATSRGLEETQYF.

J is TRBJ1-2 and V is TRBV20-1; D gene ambiguous. Germline values: CDR1 DFQATT, CDR2 SNEGSKA (reference sequence). Trimming took 6 bases from V and 6 from J, leaving 17 bases between them. The CDR3 covers 13 residues. CDR3 region: CSAQSKGSNGYTF. CDR3 in DNA: TGCAGTGCCCAGTCAAAGGGATCTAATGGCTACACCTTC.

A single count supports this clonotype. This chain links TRBV15 with TRBJ1-6; 7 positions match TRBD1. The CDR3 has 17 residues. Trimming at V came to 4 bases and at J to 4 bases, leaving 10 bases not matched to a gene. Germline CDR1 LNHNV, CDR2 YYDKDF (reference sequence). The CDR3 coding sequence is TGTGCCACCAGCACGACAGGGTTGGATCCTTATAATTCACCCCTCCACTTT. This codes for CATSTTGLDPYNSPLHF.

This clonotype was found many times. This chain joins TRBV12-3 or TRBV12-4 and TRBJ1-5, with 10 positions matching TRBD1. The CDR3 loop spans 15 amino acids. Trimming at V came to 6 bases and at J to 4 bases, leaving 6 bases not matched to a gene. The CDR3 protein is CASSTLGQGNQPQHF. The CDR3 DNA reads TGTGCCAGCAGCACCCTGGGACAGGGGAATCAGCCCCAGCATTTT.

The CDR3 here is CASSIGRRREAFF. Here the CDR3 DNA reads TGTGCCAGTAGTATAGGACGGAGGAGAGAAGCTTTCTTT. V gene TRBV19 combines with J gene TRBJ1-1; no clear D gene. Germline values: CDR1 LNHDA, CDR2 SQIVND (reference sequence). There are 13 residues in the CDR3. Between the trimmed V and J ends, which lost 1 base and 8 bases, there was a span of 11 bases.

This clonotype turned up a few times. The chain joins TRBV5-4 to TRBJ2-5; TRBD2 is a possible D gene (7 bases). Germline-derived CDR1 and CDR2 are SGHNT and YYREEE (reference sequence). The CDR3 spans 16 residues. Trimming pared 4 bases from V and 2 bases from J, leaving 18 bases between. The CDR3 DNA is TGTGCCAGCAGCCAACCCGGGGGGCCTAGGCAAGAGACCCAGTACTTC. As protein: CASSQPGGPRQETQYF.